Listed below are T cell receptor beta chains from one sample, sequenced in a study of T cell clonotyping in hematopoietic cell transplantation. Only in-frame clones appear in the TCRdb table, and some are missing; sequencing was by immunoSEQ multiplex PCR. This sample yields approximately 5,800 clones, of which approximately 80% are seen a single time; approximately 12% belongs to the top ten. Source: peripheral blood mononuclear cells, taken 30 days after allogeneic stem cell transplant. These receptors all stem from a male patient aged 60 to 75 who had an allogeneic stem cell transplant from an unrelated donor, so the T cells may come from the graft donor. Some clones in this sample may be carry-over from other donors' samples. The CDR3 runs from the conserved cysteine through the conserved F or W.

length,V,CDR3
12,TRBV30,CAWGGRGNTIYF
15,TRBV28,CASSLNWGLYEKLFF
13,TRBV5-1,CASSLQGDSPLHF
15,TRBV11-2,CASSIPVTNTGELFF
15,TRBV5-4,CASSLLSGSSDTQYF
13,TRBV6-1,CASSDGGVSEQYF
15,TRBV25-1,CASSDSGGAENIQYF
17,TRBV6-1,CASSEVPYDGSSYEQYF
13,TRBV27,CASSLSSTDTQYF
13,TRBV5-1,CASNVDGNTEAFF
15,TRBV2,CASSDSTPGLTEAFF
13,TRBV9,CASSPRDGSPLHF
16,TRBV7-2,CASSLVMGQGRETQYF
18,TRBV5-6,CASFQRGTPITGPYEQYF
12,TRBV9,CASSVGDREAFF
12,TRBV29-1,CSAGTGGAEQYF
17,TRBV25-1,CASSEGVGDRRSYEQYF
14,TRBV15,CATSRTGEGNTIYF
15,TRBV6-5,CASSYSGTFGNTIYF
15,TRBV6-5,CASLGGGLNTGELFF
15,TRBV11-2,CASSFLALGAYEQYF
17,TRBV4-1,CASSQDLVVRGYTEAFF
14,TRBV11-3,CASSLPGMGYGYTF
12,TRBV6-5,CASSYDHYGYTF
16,TRBV7-9,CASSLGVSPEGEKLFF
14,TRBV7-3,CASSPGRGNYGYTF
11,TRBV6-5,CASSTNTEAFF
16,TRBV7-2,CASSLGLAGGRDIQYF
14,TRBV5-1,CASSSGQRGTEAFF
16,TRBV6-6,CASRPRTGGSGDTIYF
15,TRBV6-5,CASRTGTGDTGELFF
13,TRBV6-5,CASSYSRGDGYTF
11,TRBV29-1,CSVDVSYEQYF
14,TRBV7-9,CASSVGQDGNTIYF
14,TRBV6-4,CASSPGHGTDTQYF
14,TRBV5-1,CASSPGQGAGGYTF
16,TRBV7-9,CASSLDGGYGNTEAFF
16,TRBV4-2,CASSQGRWGGSEKLFF
17,TRBV5-6,CASSSTGGQGSQETQYF
12,TRBV19,CARTTSSYEQYF
13,TRBV7-2,CASSWSENTEAFF
14,TRBV10-3,CAISEMDRNTEAFF
15,TRBV7-3,CASSLEGQNNSPLHF
13,TRBV6-5,CASYRVGIYGYTF
14,TRBV7-2,CASGLGHRTDTQYF
17,TRBV14,CASSPFDPGQGLDEQYF